These T cell receptor beta chains were read from a single sample in a study of CD8 T cells in ankylosing spondylitis. TCRdb re-called the 5' RACE reads with MiXCR, one entry per CDR3 protein. Of 470,000 or so distinct CDR3 sequences in the sample, roughly 25% are singletons; the top ten hold 0.75% to 0.9%. The sequenced sample was blood, either unsorted or a sorted T cell fraction (not recorded which). These receptors originate from a male donor with ankylosing spondylitis. Both conserved end residues are part of each CDR3. The D gene is left open where the match is weak. Not all rows give a size; the values are once, few, many and, for expanded clones, a class.

D gene | clone size | J gene | CDR3 length | V gene | CDR3 protein | CDR3 DNA
TRBD1 | few | TRBJ1-5 | 14 | TRBV7-2 | CATTPGTGNQPQHF | TGTGCCACCACCCCGGGGACAGGGAATCAGCCCCAGCATTTT
TRBD1 | - | TRBJ2-7 | 16 | TRBV7-6 | CASSLDRDSGSYEQYF | TGTGCCAGCAGCTTAGACCGGGACAGCGGTTCCTACGAGCAGTACTTC
TRBD1 | few | TRBJ2-1 | 15 | TRBV5-1 | CASSSDRVTLDEQFF | TGCGCCAGCAGCTCGGACAGGGTGACCCTCGATGAGCAGTTCTTC
- | few | TRBJ2-1 | 15 | TRBV6-2/TRBV6-3 | CASSYIQAQYNEQFF | TGTGCCAGCAGTTACATCCAAGCCCAATACAATGAGCAGTTCTTC
- | - | TRBJ1-2 | 12 | TRBV7-2 | CASSGGSPGYTF | TGTGCCAGCAGCGGGGGGTCCCCTGGCTACACCTTC
- | - | TRBJ1-1 | 13 | TRBV6-6 | CASSSNRVSEAFF | TGTGCCAGCAGTTCTAACAGGGTTTCTGAAGCTTTCTTT
- | few | TRBJ2-2 | 14 | TRBV10-3 | CATSIAVNTGELFF | TGTGCCACTTCAATAGCGGTTAACACCGGGGAGCTGTTTTTT
TRBD1 | few | TRBJ2-3 | 15 | TRBV27 | CASSRRDRGEDTQYF | TGTGCCAGCAGCCGGAGGGACAGGGGAGAAGATACGCAGTATTTT
TRBD1 | - | TRBJ2-3 | 14 | TRBV5-1 | CASTQTGGRDTQYF | TGCGCCAGCACACAGACAGGGGGCAGAGATACGCAGTATTTT
- | - | TRBJ2-5 | 14 | TRBV7-9 | CASSFLQGGGTQYF | TGTGCCAGCAGCTTTTTACAGGGAGGAGGGACCCAGTACTTC
- | - | TRBJ2-3 | 12 | TRBV11-2 | CASTGRTDTQYF | TGTGCCAGCACCGGGCGCACAGATACGCAGTATTTT
TRBD2 | few | TRBJ2-7 | 16 | TRBV5-1 | CASSRGMGSGLYEQYF | TGCGCCAGCAGCCGGGGGATGGGTAGCGGGCTCTACGAGCAGTACTTC
- | - | TRBJ1-5 | 14 | TRBV19 | CASSQGIGNQPQHF | TGTGCCAGTAGTCAGGGAATAGGGAATCAGCCCCAGCATTTT
TRBD2 | - | TRBJ2-5 | 16 | TRBV2 | CASSGRLAGGQETQYF | TGTGCCAGCAGTGGTAGGCTAGCGGGAGGGCAGGAGACCCAGTACTTC
- | few | TRBJ1-6 | 17 | TRBV10-3 | CAISATATKNYNSPLHF | TGTGCCATCAGTGCGACAGCGACTAAAAACTATAATTCACCCCTCCACTTT
TRBD1 | - | TRBJ2-5 | 15 | TRBV10-3 | CAIRRGPWSEETQYF | TGTGCCATCAGGAGGGGGCCGTGGTCAGAGGAGACCCAGTACTTC
TRBD2 | - | TRBJ2-1 | 15 | TRBV7-2 | CASPQGLAHHNEQFF | TGTGCCAGCCCCCAGGGACTAGCTCACCACAATGAGCAGTTCTTC
TRBD2 | few | TRBJ2-1 | 16 | TRBV2 | CASELAGKSFYNEQFF | TGTGCCAGCGAACTAGCGGGGAAAAGTTTCTACAATGAGCAGTTCTTC
TRBD1 | - | TRBJ1-4 | 15 | TRBV5-1 | CASSWGQGAFGKLFF | TGCGCCAGCAGCTGGGGACAGGGGGCTTTCGGAAAACTGTTTTTT
- | - | TRBJ1-5 | 15 | TRBV20-1 | CSAKRTDGSNQPQHF | TGCAGTGCTAAACGGACGGACGGAAGCAATCAGCCCCAGCATTTT
- | - | TRBJ2-4 | 16 | TRBV10-2 | CASSEGPVLAKNIQYF | TGCGCCAGCAGTGAGGGGCCCGTACTAGCCAAAAACATTCAGTACTTC
TRBD1 | few | TRBJ1-3 | 14 | TRBV12-3/TRBV12-4 | CASSLGGGVNTIYF | TGTGCCAGCAGCCTCGGAGGGGGCGTTAACACCATATATTTT
- | many | TRBJ2-7 | 12 | TRBV7-2 | CASSRDNYEQYF | TGTGCCAGCAGCCGTGACAACTACGAGCAGTACTTC
- | - | TRBJ1-2 | 15 | TRBV6-2/TRBV6-3 | CASSQLAGAFFGYTF | TGTGCCAGCAGCCAGCTAGCGGGGGCTTTCTTTGGCTACACCTTC
TRBD2 | few | TRBJ2-1 | 14 | TRBV11-2 | CASSLGGGVNEQFF | TGTGCCAGCAGCTTAGGGGGGGGAGTCAATGAGCAGTTCTTC
- | - | TRBJ1-1 | 14 | TRBV7-2 | CASSPGMVNTEAFF | TGTGCCAGCAGCCCTGGAATGGTGAACACTGAAGCTTTCTTT
- | - | TRBJ2-3 | 14 | TRBV20-1 | CSAAGDVRTDTQYF | TGCAGTGCTGCCGGGGACGTTCGCACAGATACGCAGTATTTT
TRBD2 | - | TRBJ2-2 | 17 | TRBV28 | CASSSTSGSAWTGELFF | TGTGCCAGCAGTTCCACTAGCGGGAGCGCCTGGACCGGGGAGCTGTTTTTT
TRBD2 | many | TRBJ2-5 | 12 | TRBV20-1 | CSVDPGGETQYF | TGCAGTGTCGACCCGGGGGGGGAGACCCAGTACTTC